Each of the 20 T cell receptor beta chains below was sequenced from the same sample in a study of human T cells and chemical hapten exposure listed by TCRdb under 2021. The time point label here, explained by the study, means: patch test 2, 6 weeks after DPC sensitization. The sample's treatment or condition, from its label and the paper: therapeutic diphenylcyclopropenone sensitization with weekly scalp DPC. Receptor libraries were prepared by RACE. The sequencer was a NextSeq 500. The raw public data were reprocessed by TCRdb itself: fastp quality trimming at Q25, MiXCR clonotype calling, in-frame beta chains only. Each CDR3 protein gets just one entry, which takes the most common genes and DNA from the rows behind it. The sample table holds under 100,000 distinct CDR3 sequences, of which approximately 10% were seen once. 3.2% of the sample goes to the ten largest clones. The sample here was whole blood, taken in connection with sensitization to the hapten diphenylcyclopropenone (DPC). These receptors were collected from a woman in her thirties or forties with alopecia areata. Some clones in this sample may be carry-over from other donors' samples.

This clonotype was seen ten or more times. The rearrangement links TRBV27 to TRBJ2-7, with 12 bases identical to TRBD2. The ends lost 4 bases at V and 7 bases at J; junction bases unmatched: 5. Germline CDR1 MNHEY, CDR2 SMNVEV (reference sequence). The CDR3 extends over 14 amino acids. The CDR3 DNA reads TGTGCCAGCAGTTCACCGGGACTAGCGGGTGAGCAGTACTTC. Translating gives CASSSPGLAGEQYF.

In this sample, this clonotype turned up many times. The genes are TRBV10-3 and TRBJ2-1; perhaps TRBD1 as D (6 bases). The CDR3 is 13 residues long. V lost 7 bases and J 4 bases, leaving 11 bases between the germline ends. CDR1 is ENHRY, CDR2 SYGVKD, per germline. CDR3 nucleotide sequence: TGTGCCATCATGGGGGACAATTACAATGAGCAGTTCTTC. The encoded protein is CAIMGDNYNEQFF.

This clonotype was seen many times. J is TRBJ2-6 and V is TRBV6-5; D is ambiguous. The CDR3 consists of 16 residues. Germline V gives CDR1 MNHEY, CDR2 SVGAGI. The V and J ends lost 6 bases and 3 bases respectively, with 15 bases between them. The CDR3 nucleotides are TGTGCCAGCAGCGGGCGGTTCTCCGGTGGGGCCAACGTCCTGACTTTC. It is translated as CASSGRFSGGANVLTF.

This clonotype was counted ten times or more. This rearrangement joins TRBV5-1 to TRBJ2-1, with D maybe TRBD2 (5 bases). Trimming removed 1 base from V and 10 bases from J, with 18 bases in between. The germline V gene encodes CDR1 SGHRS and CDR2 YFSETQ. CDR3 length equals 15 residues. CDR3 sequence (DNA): TGCGCCAGCAGCTTGTCAACGGGAATACGATCGGAGCAGTTCTTC. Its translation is CASSLSTGIRSEQFF.

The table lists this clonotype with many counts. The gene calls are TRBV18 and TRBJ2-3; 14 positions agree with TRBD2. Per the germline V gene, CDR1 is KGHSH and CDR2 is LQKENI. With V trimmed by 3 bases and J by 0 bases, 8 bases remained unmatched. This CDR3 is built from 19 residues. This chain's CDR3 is CASSPLGLAGGTSTDTQYF. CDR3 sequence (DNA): TGTGCCAGCTCACCTCTTGGACTAGCGGGGGGAACTAGCACAGATACGCAGTATTTT. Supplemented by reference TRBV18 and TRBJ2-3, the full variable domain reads NAGVMQNPRHLVRRRGQEARLRCSPMKGHSHVYWYRQLPEEGLKFMVYLQKENIIDESGMPKERFSAEFPKEGPSILRIQQVVRGDSAAYFCASSPLGLAGGTSTDTQYFGPGTRLTVL.

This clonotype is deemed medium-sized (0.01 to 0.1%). The CDR3 region has the DNA TGTGCCTATCGCGGGTATGGCTACACCTTC. It yields the protein CAYRGYGYTF. This chain joins TRBV30 and TRBJ1-2; no definite D call. This CDR3 is 10 amino acids long. CDR1 and CDR2 (germline): GTSNPN, SVGIG (reference sequence). V was cut by 7 bases and J by 5 bases, with 8 bases left in between.

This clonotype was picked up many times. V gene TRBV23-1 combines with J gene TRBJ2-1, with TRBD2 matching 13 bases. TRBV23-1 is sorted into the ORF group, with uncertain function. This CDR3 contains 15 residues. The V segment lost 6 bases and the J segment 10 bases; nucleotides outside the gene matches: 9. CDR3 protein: CASSLLAGGPGEQFF. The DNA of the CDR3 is TGCGCCAGCAGCCTACTAGCGGGAGGGCCGGGGGAGCAGTTCTTC.

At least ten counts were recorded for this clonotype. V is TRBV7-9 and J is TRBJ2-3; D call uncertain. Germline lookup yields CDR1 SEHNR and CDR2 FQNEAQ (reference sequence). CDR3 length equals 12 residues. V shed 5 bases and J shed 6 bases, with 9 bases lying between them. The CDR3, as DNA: TGTGCCAGCAGCGACCATCCTGATACGCAGTATTTT. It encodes CASSDHPDTQYF.

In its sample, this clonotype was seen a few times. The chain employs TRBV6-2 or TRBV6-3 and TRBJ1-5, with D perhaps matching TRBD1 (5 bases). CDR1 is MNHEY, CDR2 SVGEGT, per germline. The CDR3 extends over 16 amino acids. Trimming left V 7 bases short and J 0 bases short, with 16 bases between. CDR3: CASTPHQGLSNQPQHF. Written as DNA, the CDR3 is TGTGCCAGCACTCCCCACCAGGGACTTAGCAATCAGCCCCAGCATTTT.

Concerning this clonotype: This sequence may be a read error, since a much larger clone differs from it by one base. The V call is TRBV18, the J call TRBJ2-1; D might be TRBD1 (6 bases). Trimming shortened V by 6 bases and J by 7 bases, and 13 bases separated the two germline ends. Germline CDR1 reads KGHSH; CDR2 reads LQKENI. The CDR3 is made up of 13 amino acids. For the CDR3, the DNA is TGTGCCAGCTCTCCGGACAGAGGTAATGAGCAGTTCTTC. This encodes CASSPDRGNEQFF.

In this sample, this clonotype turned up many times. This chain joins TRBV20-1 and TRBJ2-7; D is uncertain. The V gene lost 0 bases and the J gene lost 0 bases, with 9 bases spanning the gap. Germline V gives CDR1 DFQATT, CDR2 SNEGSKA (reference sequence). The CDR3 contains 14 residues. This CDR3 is CSARDPFSSYEQYF. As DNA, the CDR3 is TGCAGTGCTAGAGATCCCTTTAGCTCCTACGAGCAGTACTTC.

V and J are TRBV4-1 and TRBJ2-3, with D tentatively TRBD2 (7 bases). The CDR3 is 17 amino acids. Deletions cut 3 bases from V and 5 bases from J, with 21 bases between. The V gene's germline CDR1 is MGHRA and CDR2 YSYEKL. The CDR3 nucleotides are TGCGCCAGCAGCCACCCCGTAGGGGGGGGCGTTGAAGATACGCAGTATTTT. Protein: CASSHPVGGGVEDTQYF.

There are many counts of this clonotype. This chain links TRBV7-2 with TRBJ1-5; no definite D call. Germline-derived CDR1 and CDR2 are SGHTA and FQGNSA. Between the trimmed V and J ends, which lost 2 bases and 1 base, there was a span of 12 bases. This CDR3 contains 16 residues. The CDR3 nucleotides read TGTGCCAGCAGCTTACTGGGAGGAGCAAGCAATCAGCCCCAGCATTTT. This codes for CASSLLGGASNQPQHF. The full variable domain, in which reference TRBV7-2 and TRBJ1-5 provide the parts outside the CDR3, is GAGVSQSPSNKVTEKGKDVELRCDPISGHTALYWYRQSLGQGLEFLIYFQGNSAPDKSGLPSDRFSAERTGGSVSTLTIQRTQQEDSAVYLCASSLLGGASNQPQHFGDGTRLSIL.

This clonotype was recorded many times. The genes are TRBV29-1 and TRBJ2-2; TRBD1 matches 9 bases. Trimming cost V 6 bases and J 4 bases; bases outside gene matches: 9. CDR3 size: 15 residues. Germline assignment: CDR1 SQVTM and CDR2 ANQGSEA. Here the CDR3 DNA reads TGCAGCGTAGTTACAGGGGGCATAGTCACCGGGGAGCTGTTTTTT. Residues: CSVVTGGIVTGELFF.

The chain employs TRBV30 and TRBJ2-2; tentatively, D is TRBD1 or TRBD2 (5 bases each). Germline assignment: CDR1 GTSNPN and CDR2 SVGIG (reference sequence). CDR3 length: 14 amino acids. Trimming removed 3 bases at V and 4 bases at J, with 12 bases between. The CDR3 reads CAWRGDRGTGELFF. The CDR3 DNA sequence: TGTGCCTGGAGGGGGGACCGGGGCACCGGGGAGCTGTTTTTT.

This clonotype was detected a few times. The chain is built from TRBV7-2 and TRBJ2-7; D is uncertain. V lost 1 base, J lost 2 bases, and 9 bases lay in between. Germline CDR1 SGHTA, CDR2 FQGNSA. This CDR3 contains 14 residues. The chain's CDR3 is CASSLVKGTYEQYF. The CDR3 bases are TGTGCCAGCAGCTTAGTAAAGGGCACCTACGAGCAGTACTTC. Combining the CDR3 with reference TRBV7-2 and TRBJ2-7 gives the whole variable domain GAGVSQSPSNKVTEKGKDVELRCDPISGHTALYWYRQSLGQGLEFLIYFQGNSAPDKSGLPSDRFSAERTGGSVSTLTIQRTQQEDSAVYLCASSLVKGTYEQYFGPGTRLTVT.

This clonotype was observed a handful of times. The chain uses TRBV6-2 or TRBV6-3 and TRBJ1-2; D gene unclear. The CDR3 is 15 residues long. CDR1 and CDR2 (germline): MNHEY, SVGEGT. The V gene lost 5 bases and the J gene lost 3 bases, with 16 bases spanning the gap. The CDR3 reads CASSPPILGYYGYTF. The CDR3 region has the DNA TGTGCCAGCAGTCCCCCAATTCTCGGCTACTATGGCTACACCTTC.

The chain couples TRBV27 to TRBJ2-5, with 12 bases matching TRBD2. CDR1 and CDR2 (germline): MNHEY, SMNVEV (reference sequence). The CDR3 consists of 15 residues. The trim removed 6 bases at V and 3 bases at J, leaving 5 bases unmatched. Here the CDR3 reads CASSPPSGREETQYF. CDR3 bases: TGTGCCAGCAGCCCCCCTAGCGGGAGGGAAGAGACCCAGTACTTC.

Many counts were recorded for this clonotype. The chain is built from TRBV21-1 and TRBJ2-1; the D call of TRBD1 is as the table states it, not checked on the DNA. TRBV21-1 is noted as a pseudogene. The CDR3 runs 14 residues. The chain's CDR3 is CASSRGRPRVKQFF. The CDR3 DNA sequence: TGTGCCAGCAGCAGGGGCAGGCCCCGGGTGAAGCAGTTCTTC.

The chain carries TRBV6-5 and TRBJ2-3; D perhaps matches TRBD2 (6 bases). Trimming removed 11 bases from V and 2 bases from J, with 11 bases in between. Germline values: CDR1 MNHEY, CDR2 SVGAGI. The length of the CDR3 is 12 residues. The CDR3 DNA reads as TGTGCCCGGCGGGGCTACACAGATACGCAGTATTTT. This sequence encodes CARRGYTDTQYF.